This is a list of T cell receptor beta chains from one sample in a study of shared clonotypes between healthy human individuals. Libraries were prepared by immunoSEQ multiplex PCR; TCRdb keeps only in-frame clonotypes and omits some of them. This repertoire shows just over 2,000,000 clones, 90% to 95% found once; its top ten account for 0.1% to 0.15%. The sequencing sample was made of naive CD4+ T cells sorted from blood. Receptors originate from a man aged 18 to 30 in good health. The CDR3 runs from the conserved cysteine through the conserved F or W. D genes are given only for firm matches. The size entry is marked missing in some rows and otherwise reads once, few, many or a size class.

D gene: -
clone size: -
J gene: TRBJ2-1
CDR3 length: 13
V gene: TRBV27
CDR3 DNA: TGTGCCAGCAGTTCAGGTGGGCGCAATGAGCAGTTCTTC
CDR3 protein: CASSSGGRNEQFF

D gene: -
clone size: -
J gene: TRBJ2-6
CDR3 length: 15
V gene: TRBV19
CDR3 DNA: TGTGCCAGTAGCAAAACAATCTCTGGGGCCAACGTCCTGACTTTC
CDR3 protein: CASSKTISGANVLTF

D gene: -
clone size: -
J gene: TRBJ2-1
CDR3 length: 14
V gene: TRBV7-9
CDR3 DNA: TGTGCCAGCAGCTCTCGACCCGCCTACAATGAGCAGTTCTTC
CDR3 protein: CASSSRPAYNEQFF

D gene: -
clone size: -
J gene: TRBJ1-5
CDR3 length: 18
V gene: TRBV6-1
CDR3 DNA: TGTGCCAGCAGTGAAGCGGGAGGGTCGCGGGCGAGCAATCAGCCCCAGCATTTT
CDR3 protein: CASSEAGGSRASNQPQHF

D gene: TRBD1
clone size: -
J gene: TRBJ1-2
CDR3 length: 13
V gene: TRBV7-3
CDR3 DNA: TGTGCCAGCAGCAGGGGGACAGCCTATGGCTACACCTTC
CDR3 protein: CASSRGTAYGYTF

D gene: -
clone size: -
J gene: TRBJ2-5
CDR3 length: 15
V gene: TRBV9
CDR3 DNA: TGTGCCAGCAGCGTACTGTTCGGCGTCCAAGAGACCCAGTACTTC
CDR3 protein: CASSVLFGVQETQYF

D gene: -
clone size: -
J gene: TRBJ1-5
CDR3 length: 14
V gene: TRBV7-8
CDR3 DNA: TGTGCCAGCAGCTTAGTGCAGCGGAATCAGCCCCAGCATTTT
CDR3 protein: CASSLVQRNQPQHF

D gene: TRBD1
clone size: -
J gene: TRBJ2-1
CDR3 length: 13
V gene: TRBV4-3
CDR3 DNA: TGCGCCAGCAGCCGAGGGGGCCACGATGAGCAGTTCTTC
CDR3 protein: CASSRGGHDEQFF

D gene: -
clone size: -
J gene: TRBJ1-5
CDR3 length: 14
V gene: TRBV2
CDR3 DNA: TGTGCCAGCAGTGAGAACACCCTCAATCAGCCCCAGCATTTT
CDR3 protein: CASSENTLNQPQHF

D gene: -
clone size: -
J gene: TRBJ1-1
CDR3 length: 13
V gene: TRBV11-3
CDR3 DNA: TGTGCCAGCAGCTTAGATAGTAACACTGAAGCTTTCTTT
CDR3 protein: CASSLDSNTEAFF

D gene: TRBD1
clone size: -
J gene: TRBJ2-7
CDR3 length: 15
V gene: TRBV6-6
CDR3 DNA: TGTGCCAGCAGTTACATCCAGGGGGCTTCCTACGAGCAGTACTTC
CDR3 protein: CASSYIQGASYEQYF

D gene: TRBD2
clone size: -
J gene: TRBJ2-7
CDR3 length: 12
V gene: TRBV19
CDR3 DNA: TGTGCCAGTAGTACGGGGGGAGACGAGCAGTACTTC
CDR3 protein: CASSTGGDEQYF

D gene: -
clone size: -
J gene: TRBJ1-4
CDR3 length: 16
V gene: TRBV11-2
CDR3 DNA: TGTGCCAGCAGCCCGGGAACCCTTTCAACTAATGAAAAACTGTTTTTT
CDR3 protein: CASSPGTLSTNEKLFF

D gene: TRBD1
clone size: -
J gene: TRBJ2-7
CDR3 length: 15
V gene: TRBV4-2
CDR3 DNA: TGTGCCAGCAGCCAAGCGCAGGGGGCTGCCTACGAGCAGTACTTC
CDR3 protein: CASSQAQGAAYEQYF

D gene: -
clone size: -
J gene: TRBJ1-3
CDR3 length: 14
V gene: TRBV18
CDR3 DNA: TGTGCCAGCTCGTCAGGGGTATCTGGAAACACCATATATTTT
CDR3 protein: CASSSGVSGNTIYF

D gene: TRBD1
clone size: -
J gene: TRBJ1-3
CDR3 length: 16
V gene: TRBV19
CDR3 DNA: TGTGCCAGTATGGGACAGGGAATGTCTACTGGAAACACCATATATTTT
CDR3 protein: CASMGQGMSTGNTIYF

D gene: TRBD1
clone size: once
J gene: TRBJ1-5
CDR3 length: 15
V gene: TRBV18
CDR3 DNA: TGTGCCAGCTCACCAGGGACAGGGGGCGGGCAGCCCCAGCATTTT
CDR3 protein: CASSPGTGGGQPQHF

D gene: -
clone size: -
J gene: TRBJ2-7
CDR3 length: 11
V gene: TRBV28
CDR3 DNA: TGTGCCAGCAGTGGGTTCTACGAGCAGTACTTC
CDR3 protein: CASSGFYEQYF

D gene: -
clone size: -
J gene: TRBJ1-1
CDR3 length: 14
V gene: TRBV6-5
CDR3 DNA: TGTGCCAGCAGTCGCGGGTGGGGTGGCACTGAAGCTTTCTTT
CDR3 protein: CASSRGWGGTEAFF

D gene: -
clone size: -
J gene: TRBJ2-3
CDR3 length: 14
V gene: TRBV6-5
CDR3 DNA: TGTGCCAGCAGTTACTCCGGCACCACAGATACGCAGTATTTT
CDR3 protein: CASSYSGTTDTQYF

D gene: TRBD2
clone size: -
J gene: TRBJ2-5
CDR3 length: 16
V gene: TRBV5-1
CDR3 DNA: TGCGCCAGCAGCTGGGGTTCGAGCGGGAGAGGAGAGACCCAGTACTTC
CDR3 protein: CASSWGSSGRGETQYF

D gene: -
clone size: once
J gene: TRBJ1-2
CDR3 length: 15
V gene: TRBV18
CDR3 DNA: TGTGCCAGCTCCTACGAAGCCGGGCTCGGGTATGGCTACACCTTC
CDR3 protein: CASSYEAGLGYGYTF

D gene: -
clone size: -
J gene: TRBJ1-6
CDR3 length: 16
V gene: TRBV4-1
CDR3 DNA: TGCGCCAGCAGCCAAGATTCAGGAAAACTTAATTCACCCCTCCACTTT
CDR3 protein: CASSQDSGKLNSPLHF

D gene: -
clone size: -
J gene: TRBJ1-5
CDR3 length: 16
V gene: TRBV10-3
CDR3 DNA: TGTGCCATCAGATCGTCCTCGGGGGATAGCAATCAGCCCCAGCATTTT
CDR3 protein: CAIRSSSGDSNQPQHF

D gene: -
clone size: once
J gene: TRBJ2-2
CDR3 length: 16
V gene: TRBV7-2
CDR3 DNA: TGTGCCAGCAGCCCGGGGAGGACTATGAACACCGGGGAGCTGTTTTTT
CDR3 protein: CASSPGRTMNTGELFF

D gene: -
clone size: -
J gene: TRBJ2-3
CDR3 length: 14
V gene: TRBV5-1
CDR3 DNA: TGCGCCAGCAGCTTGGATAAGGCTACAGATACGCAGTATTTT
CDR3 protein: CASSLDKATDTQYF

D gene: -
clone size: -
J gene: TRBJ1-3
CDR3 length: 14
V gene: TRBV5-4
CDR3 DNA: TGTGCCAGCTCCAAAGCCGGGACTGGAAACACCATATATTTT
CDR3 protein: CASSKAGTGNTIYF

D gene: -
clone size: -
J gene: TRBJ2-1
CDR3 length: 15
V gene: TRBV9
CDR3 DNA: TGTGCCAGCAGCGTGGAGCCTAGGGGGACCAATGAGCAGTTCTTC
CDR3 protein: CASSVEPRGTNEQFF

D gene: TRBD2
clone size: -
J gene: TRBJ2-2
CDR3 length: 16
V gene: TRBV5-4
CDR3 DNA: TGTGCCAGCAGCTCCCGGACTAGCGGGGAAACCGGGGAGCTGTTTTTT
CDR3 protein: CASSSRTSGETGELFF

D gene: TRBD2
clone size: -
J gene: TRBJ2-5
CDR3 length: 16
V gene: TRBV2
CDR3 DNA: TGTGCCAGCAGCCCCGGGACTAGCGGGAGGAGGGAGACCCAGTACTTC
CDR3 protein: CASSPGTSGRRETQYF

D gene: -
clone size: -
J gene: TRBJ2-7
CDR3 length: 14
V gene: TRBV18
CDR3 DNA: TGTGCCAGCTCACCCCCAGGGGGGTCCGACGAGCAGTACTTC
CDR3 protein: CASSPPGGSDEQYF

D gene: -
clone size: once
J gene: TRBJ2-3
CDR3 length: 17
V gene: TRBV4-1
CDR3 DNA: TGCGCCAGCAGCCAAGTTATGAGGGGCGACCCCACAGATACGCAGTATTTT
CDR3 protein: CASSQVMRGDPTDTQYF

D gene: -
clone size: -
J gene: TRBJ2-2
CDR3 length: 13
V gene: TRBV6-5
CDR3 DNA: TGTGCCAGCAGTTACACCGTCGCCGGGGAGCTGTTTTTT
CDR3 protein: CASSYTVAGELFF

D gene: -
clone size: -
J gene: TRBJ2-7
CDR3 length: 12
V gene: TRBV30
CDR3 DNA: TGTGCCTGGAGCGTGACGAGAACCGGGCAGTACTTC
CDR3 protein: CAWSVTRTGQYF

D gene: TRBD1
clone size: -
J gene: TRBJ2-6
CDR3 length: 17
V gene: TRBV27
CDR3 DNA: TGTGCCAGCACCCTAGCCCCGACAGGGGCTGGGGCCAACGTCCTGACTTTC
CDR3 protein: CASTLAPTGAGANVLTF

D gene: TRBD2
clone size: -
J gene: TRBJ2-7
CDR3 length: 15
V gene: TRBV6-6
CDR3 DNA: TGTGCCAGCACTACGTGGACTAGCGGGAGCTACGAGCAGTACTTC
CDR3 protein: CASTTWTSGSYEQYF

D gene: -
clone size: -
J gene: TRBJ1-1
CDR3 length: 11
V gene: TRBV6-1
CDR3 DNA: TGTGCCAGCTCTAAGAACACTGAAGCTTTCTTT
CDR3 protein: CASSKNTEAFF

D gene: TRBD1
clone size: -
J gene: TRBJ1-5
CDR3 length: 15
V gene: TRBV2
CDR3 DNA: TGTGCCAGCAGTGCAGACAGGGATAGCAATCAGCCCCAGCATTTT
CDR3 protein: CASSADRDSNQPQHF

D gene: TRBD1
clone size: -
J gene: TRBJ1-4
CDR3 length: 16
V gene: TRBV6-6
CDR3 DNA: TGTGCCAGCAGCTACAGACCGGGACAGACCGCTGAAAAACTGTTTTTT
CDR3 protein: CASSYRPGQTAEKLFF

D gene: TRBD1
clone size: once
J gene: TRBJ2-1
CDR3 length: 15
V gene: TRBV5-1
CDR3 DNA: TGCGCCAGCAGCTTGGAGGGACAGCCCTACAATGAGCAGTTCTTC
CDR3 protein: CASSLEGQPYNEQFF

D gene: TRBD1
clone size: -
J gene: TRBJ1-1
CDR3 length: 13
V gene: TRBV11-2
CDR3 DNA: TGTGCCAGCAGGACAGGGATGAACACTGAAGCTTTCTTT
CDR3 protein: CASRTGMNTEAFF

D gene: -
clone size: -
J gene: TRBJ2-7
CDR3 length: 13
V gene: TRBV12-5
CDR3 DNA: TGTGCTAGTGGTTTGGGGTGGGGCTACGAGCAGTACTTC
CDR3 protein: CASGLGWGYEQYF

D gene: -
clone size: -
J gene: TRBJ1-2
CDR3 length: 19
V gene: TRBV13
CDR3 DNA: TGTGCCAGCAGCAGAGGCGGTGGGGCAGGGCAAATAGACAACTATGGCTACACCTTC
CDR3 protein: CASSRGGGAGQIDNYGYTF

D gene: TRBD1
clone size: -
J gene: TRBJ1-2
CDR3 length: 14
V gene: TRBV11-2
CDR3 DNA: TGTGCCAGCAGCCCTGGGACAGGGCCATATGGCTACACCTTC
CDR3 protein: CASSPGTGPYGYTF

D gene: TRBD1
clone size: -
J gene: TRBJ1-6
CDR3 length: 14
V gene: TRBV19
CDR3 DNA: TGTGCCAGTAGGACCACAGGGGATAATTCACCCCTCCACTTT
CDR3 protein: CASRTTGDNSPLHF

D gene: -
clone size: -
J gene: TRBJ1-2
CDR3 length: 14
V gene: TRBV7-9
CDR3 DNA: TGTGCCAGCAGCCGGTCGGGCGTGGGCTATGGCTACACCTTC
CDR3 protein: CASSRSGVGYGYTF

D gene: TRBD2
clone size: -
J gene: TRBJ2-7
CDR3 length: 13
V gene: TRBV5-1
CDR3 DNA: TGCGCCAGCAGCTTGCCGGGAGGACCTGAGCAGTACTTC
CDR3 protein: CASSLPGGPEQYF

D gene: TRBD2
clone size: -
J gene: TRBJ2-7
CDR3 length: 14
V gene: TRBV28
CDR3 DNA: TGTGCCAGCAGTGAAGCGGGGGGATACTACGAGCAGTACTTC
CDR3 protein: CASSEAGGYYEQYF

D gene: -
clone size: -
J gene: TRBJ1-2
CDR3 length: 13
V gene: TRBV30
CDR3 DNA: TGTGCCTGGAGTCCCGCCTCTCCCTATGGCTACACCTTC
CDR3 protein: CAWSPASPYGYTF

D gene: TRBD1
clone size: -
J gene: TRBJ2-7
CDR3 length: 15
V gene: TRBV28
CDR3 DNA: TGTGCCAGCAGTTCCGCGGCAGGGGGCTCCTACGAGCAGTACTTC
CDR3 protein: CASSSAAGGSYEQYF

D gene: TRBD2
clone size: -
J gene: TRBJ2-2
CDR3 length: 14
V gene: TRBV10-1
CDR3 DNA: TGCGCCAGCAGTGCGCGGGAGCGGTCGGGGGAGCTGTTTTTT
CDR3 protein: CASSARERSGELFF

D gene: -
clone size: -
J gene: TRBJ2-3
CDR3 length: 15
V gene: TRBV4-3
CDR3 DNA: TGCGCCAGCAGCCAAGACCGGGATTACACAGATACGCAGTATTTT
CDR3 protein: CASSQDRDYTDTQYF

D gene: -
clone size: -
J gene: TRBJ1-5
CDR3 length: 13
V gene: TRBV18
CDR3 DNA: TGTGCCAGCTCACGAGACGTGAATCAGCCCCAGCATTTT
CDR3 protein: CASSRDVNQPQHF

D gene: -
clone size: -
J gene: TRBJ1-5
CDR3 length: 14
V gene: TRBV4-1
CDR3 DNA: TGCGCCAGCAGCCAGGACCCCCGGGATCAGCCCCAGCATTTT
CDR3 protein: CASSQDPRDQPQHF

D gene: -
clone size: -
J gene: TRBJ1-2
CDR3 length: 13
V gene: TRBV5-5
CDR3 DNA: TGTGCCAGCAGAGAGTGGGGGGCTGGAGGCTACACCTTC
CDR3 protein: CASREWGAGGYTF

D gene: -
clone size: -
J gene: TRBJ2-2
CDR3 length: 16
V gene: TRBV4-3
CDR3 DNA: TGCGCCAGCAGCCGGGGACCGACTTCGAACACCGGGGAGCTGTTTTTT
CDR3 protein: CASSRGPTSNTGELFF

D gene: TRBD2
clone size: -
J gene: TRBJ2-2
CDR3 length: 16
V gene: TRBV5-4
CDR3 DNA: TGTGCCAGCAGCTTGGCGGGGGGATCGAACACCGGGGAGCTGTTTTTT
CDR3 protein: CASSLAGGSNTGELFF

D gene: TRBD2
clone size: -
J gene: TRBJ2-7
CDR3 length: 16
V gene: TRBV6-6
CDR3 DNA: TGTGCCAGCAGTTACCGGACTAGCGGTTTACCCTACGAGCAGTACTTC
CDR3 protein: CASSYRTSGLPYEQYF

D gene: -
clone size: -
J gene: TRBJ2-5
CDR3 length: 12
V gene: TRBV5-6
CDR3 DNA: TGTGCCAGCAGCTTGTTTGCAGAGCCGATCGACTTC
CDR3 protein: CASSLFAEPIDF

D gene: TRBD1
clone size: -
J gene: TRBJ1-3
CDR3 length: 13
V gene: TRBV19
CDR3 DNA: TGTGCCAGTACCAGCGGGGACAGCCCGACCATATATTTT
CDR3 protein: CASTSGDSPTIYF